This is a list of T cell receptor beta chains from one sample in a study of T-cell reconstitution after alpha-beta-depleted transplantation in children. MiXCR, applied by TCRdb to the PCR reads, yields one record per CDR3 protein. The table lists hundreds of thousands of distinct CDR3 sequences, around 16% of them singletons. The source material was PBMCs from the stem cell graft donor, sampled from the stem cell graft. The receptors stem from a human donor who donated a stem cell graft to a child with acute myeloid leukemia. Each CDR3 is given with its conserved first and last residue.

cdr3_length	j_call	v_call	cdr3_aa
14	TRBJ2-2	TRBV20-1	CSVKRTGRAGELFF
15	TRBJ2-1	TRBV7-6	CASSWGTGYYNEQFF
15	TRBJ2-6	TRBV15	CATSRDGGGANVLTF
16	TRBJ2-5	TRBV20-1	CSASGLAGRPVETQYF
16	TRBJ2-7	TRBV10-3	CAISPKSGGESYEQYF
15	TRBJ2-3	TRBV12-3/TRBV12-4	CASSSRVGVPDTQYF
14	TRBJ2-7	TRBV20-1	CSARPGTGGYEQYF
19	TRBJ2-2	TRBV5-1	CASSWNGVGAPQNTGELFF
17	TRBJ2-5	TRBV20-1	CSARESFLLAGGETQYF
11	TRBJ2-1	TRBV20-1	CSAWGSLEQFF
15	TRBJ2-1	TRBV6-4	CASSEGSGGAYEQFF
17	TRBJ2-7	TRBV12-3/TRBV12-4	CASSFIREGQGDYEQYF
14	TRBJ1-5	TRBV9	CASSVGTGSQPQHF
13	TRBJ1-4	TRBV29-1	CSVVGQGNEKLFF
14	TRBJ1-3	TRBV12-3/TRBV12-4	CASRKTGAGNTIYF
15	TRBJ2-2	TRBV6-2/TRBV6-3	CASSYLGLEAGELFF
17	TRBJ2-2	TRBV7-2	CASSFMAGGRGTGELFF
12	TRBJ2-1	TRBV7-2	CASSLLANEQFF
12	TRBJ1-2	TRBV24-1	CATSSGAYGYTF
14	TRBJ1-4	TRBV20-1	CSASQPLLNEKLFF
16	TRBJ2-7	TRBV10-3	CAISESRRTGFDEQYF
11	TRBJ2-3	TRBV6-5	CASRSLDTQYF
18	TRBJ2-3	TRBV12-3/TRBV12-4	CASCLPGGLAGNTDTQYF
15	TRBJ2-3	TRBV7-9	CASSPTERLTDTQYF
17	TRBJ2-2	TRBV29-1	CSVSRLAGGPNTGELFF
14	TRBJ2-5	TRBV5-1	CASSSRDNQETQYF
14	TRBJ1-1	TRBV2	CASSVRGWNTEAFF
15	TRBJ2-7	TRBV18	CASSSPADSSYEQYF
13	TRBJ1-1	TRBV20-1	CSATRGSGSEAFF
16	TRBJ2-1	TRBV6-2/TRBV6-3	CASSYGGRASYNEQFF
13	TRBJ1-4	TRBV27	CATGGQGNEKLFF
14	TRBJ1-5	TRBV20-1	CSAIGGRGDQPQHF
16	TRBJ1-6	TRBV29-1	CSVRGGTGGNNSPLHF
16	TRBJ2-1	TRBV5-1	CASEIAPSGGANEQFF
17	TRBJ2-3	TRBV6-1	CASSPLARGVSTDTQYF
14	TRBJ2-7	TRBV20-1	CSANGREHPYEQYF
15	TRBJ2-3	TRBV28	CASSLGATGTDTQYF
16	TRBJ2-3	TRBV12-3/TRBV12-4	CASSYGRGAAADTQYF
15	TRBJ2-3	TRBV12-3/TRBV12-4	CACFRGDGLSDTQYF
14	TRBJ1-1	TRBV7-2	CASSPGQGAGEAFF
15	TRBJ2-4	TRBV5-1	CASSSAGLARNIQYF